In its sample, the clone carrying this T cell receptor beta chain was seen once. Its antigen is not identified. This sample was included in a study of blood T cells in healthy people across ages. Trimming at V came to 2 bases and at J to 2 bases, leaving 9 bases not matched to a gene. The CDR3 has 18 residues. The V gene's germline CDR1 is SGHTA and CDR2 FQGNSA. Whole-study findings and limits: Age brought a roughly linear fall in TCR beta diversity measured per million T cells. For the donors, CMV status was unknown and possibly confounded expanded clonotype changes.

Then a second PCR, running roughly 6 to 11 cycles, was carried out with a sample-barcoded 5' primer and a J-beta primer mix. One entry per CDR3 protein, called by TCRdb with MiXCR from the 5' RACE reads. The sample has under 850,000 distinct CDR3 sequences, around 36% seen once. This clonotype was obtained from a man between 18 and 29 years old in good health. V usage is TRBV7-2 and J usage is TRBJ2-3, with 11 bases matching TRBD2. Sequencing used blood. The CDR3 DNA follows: TGTGCCAGCAGCTTAAGGTCGGCTAGCGGGGGGTACACAGATACGCAGTATTTT. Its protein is CASSLRSASGGYTDTQYF.